This TCR beta chain was sequenced for a study of somatic mutations in cytotoxic T cells in rheumatoid arthritis. CDR3 size: 12 residues. The germline gives CDR1 LGHNA, CDR2 YNFKEQ. V lost 4 bases to trimming and J lost 5 bases; unmatched junction nucleotides: 1. Measured with immunoSEQ multiplex PCR; TCRdb has only the in-frame clones, and not every one. The sample lists 15,000 to 20,000 clones, around 79% seen once, with roughly a tenth in the top ten. About this clone itself: What it binds is not known.

Study observations and caveats: It was in rheumatoid arthritis patients, but not in healthy controls, that CD8+ clonality increased with age. For CD8+ T-cell clonality, rheumatoid arthritis patients and age-matched healthy controls did not differ significantly. No multiple-comparison adjustment was applied to the slight TRBV07 underrepresentation in rheumatoid arthritis patients.

Material for sequencing was CD8+ T cells sorted from blood. The receptor comes from a woman aged 45-59 years in good health. This sequence joins TRBV4-2 and TRBJ1-1; 7 bases align to TRBD1. The CDR3 sequence is CASSPGGTEAFF. In nucleotides, the CDR3 is TGTGCCAGCAGCCCAGGGGGGACTGAAGCTTTCTTT.